This TCR beta chain derives from a study of blood T cell repertoires in COVID-19. Recruits, aged about 18 to 100 years, lived in 24 US areas. V lost 8 bases to trimming and J lost 7 bases; unmatched junction nucleotides: 8. CDR1 is MGHDK, CDR2 SYGVNS, per germline. The CDR3 contains 14 residues. Repertoires were generated with immunoSEQ multiplex PCR, while TCRdb's copy carries only in-frame clones and drops some. The sample lists about 240,000 clones; 83% were seen once. This receptor was obtained from a woman in her thirties or forties who had been exposed to COVID-19. The chain combines TRBV25-1 with TRBJ2-7; the match to TRBD2 covers 13 bases. The material sequenced was PBMCs or T cells enriched from blood (not recorded which). The CDR3 DNA reads TGTGCCAGCGGGGGGACTAGCGGGGCGTGGGAGCAGTACTTC. Translated: CASGGTSGAWEQYF.